This is a list of T cell receptor beta chains from one sample in a study of shared clonotypes between healthy human individuals. Only in-frame clones appear in the TCRdb table, and some are missing; sequencing was by immunoSEQ multiplex PCR. Found here are millions of clones, 90% to 95% of them singletons; the top ten hold 0.39%. The sequenced sample was naive CD4+ T cells from PBMCs. The receptors stem from a man between 18 and 29 years old in good health. Some clones in this sample may be carry-over from other donors' samples. The conserved cysteine and the conserved F or W are not part of the CDR3 here.

V: TRBV9
CDR3: ASSVTGYSYEQY

V: TRBV9
CDR3: ASSVGQGLDNQPQH

V: TRBV5-4
CDR3: ASSSGLADEQY

V: TRBV27
CDR3: ASSLTTPATNEKLF

V: TRBV6-5
CDR3: ASGSGRAYEQY

V: TRBV2
CDR3: ARYNPGTSGFSTTGELF

V: TRBV29-1
CDR3: SVGGRVTDTQY

V: TRBV9
CDR3: ASSVGTGAISGNTIY

V: TRBV15
CDR3: ATSRALRAEQY

V: TRBV6-5
CDR3: ASTRDARSGNTIY

V: TRBV27
CDR3: ASSPSRSSGNTIY

V: TRBV2
CDR3: ASRATFLQETQY

V: TRBV9
CDR3: ASSPMGQIIYGYT

V: TRBV5-1
CDR3: ASSIDRAPSYNEQF

V: TRBV28
CDR3: ASSSLSGYT

V: TRBV7-3
CDR3: ASSRGHAQAGGGEQF

V: TRBV28
CDR3: ASSLLFQPQH

V: TRBV30
CDR3: AWSASWIRENTEAF

V: TRBV5-6
CDR3: ASSSRQTSGNTIY

V: TRBV7-9
CDR3: ASSPRQGAGY

V: TRBV15
CDR3: ATSSRGALWDNEQF

V: TRBV27
CDR3: ASSLGQQNSYEQY

V: TRBV30
CDR3: AWESGTSGQF

V: TRBV6-1
CDR3: ASSGRNSNQPQH

V: TRBV6-5
CDR3: ASTLSGADEQF

V: TRBV28
CDR3: ASSPGQGAGYT

V: TRBV18
CDR3: ASSRRGRQGAYLGYSNQPQH

V: TRBV5-5
CDR3: ASSLGLPGPNTEAF

V: TRBV28
CDR3: ASSLGLAGRNEQF

V: TRBV6-1
CDR3: ASQRGQSLTDTQY

V: TRBV19
CDR3: ASSPKVMNTEAF

V: TRBV4-2
CDR3: ASSHAGTSGPGDEQY

V: TRBV29-1
CDR3: SVEVLGAREGWNGYT

V: TRBV28
CDR3: ASSPLDLGSGNTIY

V: TRBV6-1
CDR3: ASTNRRWDGYT

V: TRBV7-3
CDR3: ASSLTAKNIQY

V: TRBV5-4
CDR3: ASRNPGTGLNEQF

V: TRBV7-2
CDR3: ASSFFALAGGNEQF

V: TRBV11-2
CDR3: ASSLASGRSYNEQF

V: TRBV27
CDR3: ASSGDGSSYNEQF

V: TRBV18
CDR3: ASSPSGQPETQY

V: TRBV7-9
CDR3: ASSLAPSGRGGEQY

V: TRBV10-1
CDR3: ASTSGRGSSYEQY

V: TRBV4-3
CDR3: ASSQDPPTGGLPYNEQF